This T cell receptor beta chain was identified in a study of blood T cell repertoires in COVID-19. On the study more broadly: Acute and convalescent COVID-19 specimens originated in the United States, Italy and Spain. Sources were T cells, B-cell-depleted T cells, or PBMCs; the material itself was cDNA or gDNA.

This clone has just a few counts. As processed by the authors: Estimates of nucleated cell counts were drawn from the amplification of reference gene primers. Method: immunoSEQ multiplex PCR; TCRdb's copy keeps in-frame clones and lacks some. V and J calls and clone size are those listed in that table; D and trimming were worked out from the DNA. The table lists 130,000 to 150,000 clones, 80% to 90% of them singletons, with about 8% in the top ten. The CDR3 is 14 residues long. V lost 0 bases and J lost 8; bases outside the gene matches: 6. Germline CDR1 SGHNT, CDR2 YYREEE (reference sequence). The TCR was taken from a woman between 55 and 75 years old with COVID-19, enrolled during active disease. Sequenced material: peripheral blood. This chain uses TRBV5-4 with TRBJ1-2; 8 bases map to TRBD1. CDR3 sequence (DNA): TGTGCCAGCAGCTTGGGAGACAGGGGAGAGGGCTACACCTTC. Translated: CASSLGDRGEGYTF.